Presented here are 25 T cell receptor beta chains from one specimen sequenced in a study of follicular helper T cells after annual influenza vaccination. The time point was: 2014-2015 season, pre-vaccination. Using immunoSEQ multiplex PCR, the repertoire was profiled, and TCRdb retains in-frame clones only, with some absent. The top ten clones hold over 3% of a sample with thousands of clones, around four fifths of them seen once. The source was CXCR5+ CD38- circulating T follicular helper cells from blood, collected on the day of influenza vaccination. Subset defined: circulating Tfh, non-naive CD4+CXCR5+PD-1+ (ICOS+CD38+ or ICOS-CD38-). Receptors were obtained from an adult who received the influenza vaccine.

J is TRBJ2-7 and V is TRBV18; TRBD2 is a possible D gene (7 bases). The germline CDR1 and CDR2 sequences are KGHSH and LQKENI. V was pared by 3 bases and J by 0 bases, with 15 bases between. The CDR3 covers 16 residues. CDR3 coding DNA: TGTGCCAGCTCACCCGAGGGGGGGATAAGCTCCTACGAGCAGTACTTC. Protein: CASSPEGGISSYEQYF.

The chain joins TRBV28 to TRBJ1-1, with D possibly matching TRBD1 (6 bases). Germline-derived CDR1 and CDR2 are MDHEN and SYDVKM. V lost 7 bases and J 3 bases, leaving 15 bases between the germline ends. This CDR3 comprises 14 residues. CDR3 sequence: CASIEGGRDTEAFF. The CDR3, as DNA: TGTGCCAGCATTGAGGGGGGGAGGGACACTGAAGCTTTCTTT. Drawing the rest from reference TRBV28 and TRBJ1-1, the complete variable domain is DVKVTQSSRYLVKRTGEKVFLECVQDMDHENMFWYRQDPGLGLRLIYFSYDVKMKEKGDIPEGYSVSREKKERFSLILESASTNQTSMYLCASIEGGRDTEAFFGQGTRLTVV.

This clone has only a few counts. The chain couples TRBV6-1 to TRBJ2-1; 13 bases fit TRBD2. V was pared by 4 bases and J by 8 bases, with 5 bases of the junction left unmatched. This CDR3 region has 15 residues. CDR1 and CDR2 (germline): MNHNS, SASEGT. DNA of the CDR3: TGTGCCAGCAGTGTAGGGACTAGCGGGAACCATGAGCAGTTCTTC. Its protein is CASSVGTSGNHEQFF.

This sequence joins TRBV7-9 and TRBJ1-4, with TRBD1 identical over 8 bases. V shed 1 base, J shed 8 bases, and the junction held 9 bases outside the gene matches. The CDR3 is 16 residues long. Germline assignment: CDR1 SEHNR and CDR2 FQNEAQ (reference sequence). Here the CDR3 DNA reads TGTGCCAGCAGCTTAGGGGACAGGTTGGGCTTCGAAAAACTGTTTTTT. It is translated as CASSLGDRLGFEKLFF.

J is TRBJ1-1 and V is TRBV7-2, with D uncertain. With 6 bases removed from V and 1 base from J, the gap between germline ends came to 9 bases. The germline CDR1 and CDR2 sequences are SGHTA and FQGNSA. The CDR3 runs to 13 residues. CDR3 DNA: TGTGCCAGCAGGACAAGATCGAACACTGAAGCTTTCTTT. Translating gives CASRTRSNTEAFF.

The V call is TRBV28, the J call TRBJ1-5; the D gene is possibly TRBD1 (6 bases). The CDR3 is made up of 16 amino acids. Trimming stripped 3 bases from V and 1 base from J, with 13 bases between. Germline assignment: CDR1 MDHEN and CDR2 SYDVKM. This CDR3 reads CASSLVPGESNQPQHF. DNA of the CDR3: TGTGCCAGCAGTTTGGTCCCAGGGGAAAGCAATCAGCCCCAGCATTTT. Variable domain in full (rest from reference TRBV28 and TRBJ1-5): DVKVTQSSRYLVKRTGEKVFLECVQDMDHENMFWYRQDPGLGLRLIYFSYDVKMKEKGDIPEGYSVSREKKERFSLILESASTNQTSMYLCASSLVPGESNQPQHFGDGTRLSIL.

The chain is built from TRBV28 and TRBJ2-1; 14 bases align to TRBD2. CDR1 is MDHEN, CDR2 SYDVKM, per germline. CDR3 length equals 16 residues. Losses at the gene ends were 5 bases for V and 7 bases for J; bases not matched to a gene: 7. CDR3 in amino acids: CASSPGTSGRTNEQFF. CDR3 sequence (DNA): TGTGCCAGCAGTCCCGGGACTAGCGGGAGAACGAATGAGCAGTTCTTC.

The V and J genes are TRBV7-2 and TRBJ1-1; D not certain. The CDR3 runs 13 residues. Trimming shortened V by 5 bases and J by 1 base, and 8 bases separated the two germline ends. CDR1 and CDR2 from the germline V gene are SGHTA and FQGNSA. CDR3 sequence (DNA): TGTGCCAGCAGCCAGCAAAAGAACACTGAAGCTTTCTTT. As protein: CASSQQKNTEAFF. Filled out from reference TRBV7-2 and TRBJ1-1, the complete variable domain reads GAGVSQSPSNKVTEKGKDVELRCDPISGHTALYWYRQSLGQGLEFLIYFQGNSAPDKSGLPSDRFSAERTGGSVSTLTIQRTQQEDSAVYLCASSQQKNTEAFFGQGTRLTVV.

The CDR3 is CASSPGTGNQPQHF. DNA of the CDR3: TGTGCCAGCAGCCCTGGGACAGGCAATCAGCCCCAGCATTTT. V usage is TRBV7-8 and J usage is TRBJ1-5; 7 bases are shared with TRBD1. V gave up 5 bases and J gave up 2 bases; unmatched junction bases: 3. Looked up from germline, CDR1 is SGHVS and CDR2 is FQNEAQ. There are 14 residues in the CDR3. Looking up the rest from reference TRBV7-8 and TRBJ1-5 gives the full variable domain: GAGVSQSPRYKVAKRGQDVALRCDPISGHVSLFWYQQALGQGPEFLTYFQNEAQLDKSGLPSDRFFAERPEGSVSTLKIQRTQQEDSAVYLCASSPGTGNQPQHFGDGTRLSIL.

The chain joins TRBV5-1 to TRBJ1-1; tentatively, D is TRBD1 (5 bases). The germline V gene has CDR1 SGHRS and CDR2 YFSETQ. Between the trimmed V and J ends, which lost 1 base and 4 bases, there was a span of 14 bases. There are 15 residues in the CDR3. CDR3 in amino acids: CASSLQLRRGTEAFF. For the CDR3, the DNA is TGCGCCAGCAGCTTGCAATTAAGGAGGGGCACTGAAGCTTTCTTT.

This clone has more than one count but fewer than ten. The chain recombines TRBV7-2 with TRBJ2-3; D could derive from TRBD1 or TRBD2 (5 bases each). V was cut by 5 bases and J by 2 bases, with 8 bases left in between. Germline-derived CDR1 and CDR2 are SGHTA and FQGNSA. The CDR3 covers 13 residues. CDR3: CASSPGTTDTQYF. The CDR3 DNA is TGTGCCAGCAGCCCCGGGACCACAGATACGCAGTATTTT. The full variable domain, rest sourced from reference TRBV7-2 and TRBJ2-3, is GAGVSQSPSNKVTEKGKDVELRCDPISGHTALYWYRQSLGQGLEFLIYFQGNSAPDKSGLPSDRFSAERTGGSVSTLTIQRTQQEDSAVYLCASSPGTTDTQYFGPGTRLTVL.

The chain uses TRBV20-1 and TRBJ2-1; D is unresolved. CDR1 is DFQATT and CDR2 is SNEGSKA in the germline V gene (reference sequence). Trimming removed 4 bases at V and 5 bases at J, with 6 bases between. The CDR3 consists of 11 residues. The CDR3 spells CSANVHNEQFF. CDR3 nucleotides: TGCAGTGCTAACGTCCACAATGAGCAGTTCTTC.

The chain couples TRBV5-8 to TRBJ2-5; unclear D gene. In germline, CDR1 is SGHTS, CDR2 YDEGEE. The CDR3 runs to 14 residues. The V and J ends lost 9 bases and 5 bases respectively, with 20 bases between them. The CDR3 loop is CATLSSGVGETQYF. The CDR3, as DNA: TGTGCCACCCTCTCGTCTGGGGTAGGGGAGACCCAGTACTTC.

This chain uses TRBV7-9 with TRBJ2-3; the D is unclear. The CDR3 is 13 residues long. Trimming took 1 base from V and 2 from J, leaving 4 bases between them. CDR1 and CDR2 from the germline V gene are SEHNR and FQNEAQ (reference sequence). The CDR3 region has the DNA TGTGCCAGCAGCTTAGACACCACAGATACGCAGTATTTT. This sequence encodes CASSLDTTDTQYF. The whole variable domain, remainder taken from reference TRBV7-9 and TRBJ2-3, is DTGVSQNPRHKITKRGQNVTFRCDPISEHNRLYWYRQTLGQGPEFLTYFQNEAQLEKSRLLSDRFSAERPKGSFSTLEIQRTEQGDSAMYLCASSLDTTDTQYFGPGTRLTVL.

A single count supports this clone. The rearrangement uses TRBV5-1 and TRBJ2-5, with D perhaps matching TRBD1 (6 bases). The CDR3 sequence is 14 residues long. Deletions cut 4 bases from V and 10 bases from J, with 20 bases between. Germline V gene lookup returns CDR1 SGHRS and CDR2 YFSETQ. CDR3 sequence: CASSEDSTGRFQYF. The CDR3 nucleotides are TGCGCCAGCAGCGAGGACAGTACTGGGCGCTTCCAGTACTTC.

The chain is built from TRBV27 and TRBJ1-2; 11 positions match TRBD1. V shed 8 bases and J 0 bases; nucleotides not matched to a gene: 5. The germline V gene has CDR1 MNHEY and CDR2 SMNVEV (reference sequence). The CDR3 totals 15 residues. The CDR3 DNA follows: TGTGCCAGCTCCCGGACAGGGGGCGCTAACTATGGCTACACCTTC. Its translation: CASSRTGGANYGYTF.

This clone was picked up a small number of times. V usage is TRBV11-2 and J usage is TRBJ1-5; unclear D gene. In germline, CDR1 is SGHAT, CDR2 FQNNGV. CDR3 length equals 14 residues. V lost 0 bases and J 6 bases, leaving 9 bases between the germline ends. The CDR3 here is CASSLDGVGQPQHF. CDR3 nucleotide sequence: TGTGCCAGCAGCTTAGATGGGGTGGGTCAGCCCCAGCATTTT.

The chain joins TRBV25-1 to TRBJ2-3, with D perhaps assigned TRBD1 or TRBD2 (5 bases each). The CDR3 is 12 amino acids. Trimming left V 8 bases short and J 4 bases short, with 10 bases between. Germline lookup yields CDR1 MGHDK and CDR2 SYGVNS. The CDR3 coding sequence is TGTGCCAGCGGGGGAGTTTCAGATACGCAGTATTTT. This gives the protein CASGGVSDTQYF.

The J gene is TRBJ2-2, the V gene TRBV15; D might be TRBD1 or TRBD2, each matching 5 bases. The CDR3 spans 14 residues. The germline V and J ends were trimmed by 2 bases and 7 bases, with 11 bases remaining between them. Per germline, CDR1 LNHNV and CDR2 YYDKDF (reference sequence). The CDR3 protein is CATSRRGGGGELFF. DNA for the CDR3: TGTGCCACCAGCAGACGGGGCGGCGGCGGGGAGCTGTTTTTT.

The chain is built from TRBV9 and TRBJ1-1; D possibly corresponds to TRBD1 (6 bases). Germline V gene lookup returns CDR1 SGDLS and CDR2 YYNGEE. CDR3 length: 16 residues. The V end lost 2 bases, the J end lost 4 bases, and 18 bases lay between the germline ends. The DNA for the CDR3 is TGTGCCAGCAGCGTGAGGGACACCCTTAGAGGCACTGAAGCTTTCTTT. Encoded protein: CASSVRDTLRGTEAFF.

The J gene is TRBJ2-7, the V gene TRBV28, with 7 bases that match TRBD1. V shed 5 bases and J 4 bases; nucleotides not matched to a gene: 8. Germline CDR1 MDHEN, CDR2 SYDVKM. The CDR3 has 14 amino acids. This CDR3 reads CASSPGGALYEQYF. DNA of the CDR3: TGTGCCAGCAGTCCAGGGGGAGCTTTGTACGAGCAGTACTTC.

The genes are TRBV7-2 and TRBJ2-1; D perhaps matches TRBD1 (5 bases). Trimming stripped 5 bases from V and 7 bases from J, with 15 bases between. The V gene's germline CDR1 is SGHTA and CDR2 FQGNSA. This CDR3 comprises 14 residues. CDR3 bases: TGTGCCAGCAGCGCCCACCCCCAGGGAAATGAGCAGTTCTTC. Translation: CASSAHPQGNEQFF.

V gene TRBV19 combines with J gene TRBJ2-4; D is undetermined. Germline lookup yields CDR1 LNHDA and CDR2 SQIVND (reference sequence). The CDR3 spans 13 residues. V shed 5 bases and J shed 1 base, with 6 bases lying between them. DNA of the CDR3: TGTGCCAGTAGTGCTGGTGCCAAAAACATTCAGTACTTC. It encodes CASSAGAKNIQYF.

This chain joins TRBV19 and TRBJ2-3; D might be TRBD1 (7 bases). This CDR3 spans 16 amino acids. CDR1 is LNHDA and CDR2 is SQIVND in the germline V gene (reference sequence). The germline V and J ends were trimmed by 5 bases and 0 bases, with 15 bases remaining between them. The CDR3 protein is CASSPGGGFSTDTQYF. The DNA for the CDR3 is TGTGCCAGTAGTCCCGGAGGGGGCTTCAGCACAGATACGCAGTATTTT.

The V and J genes are TRBV11-2 and TRBJ2-5; TRBD2 agrees at 8 bases. V shed 3 bases and J 5 bases; nucleotides not matched to a gene: 2. The CDR3 has 13 amino acids. CDR1 is SGHAT and CDR2 is FQNNGV in the germline V gene. CDR3 region: CASSFPSGETQYF. The CDR3 DNA is TGTGCCAGCAGCTTTCCTAGCGGGGAGACCCAGTACTTC. Drawing the rest from reference TRBV11-2 and TRBJ2-5, the complete variable domain is EAGVAQSPRYKIIEKRQSVAFWCNPISGHATLYWYQQILGQGPKLLIQFQNNGVVDDSQLPKDRFSAERLKGVDSTLKIQPAKLEDSAVYLCASSFPSGETQYFGPGTRLLVL.